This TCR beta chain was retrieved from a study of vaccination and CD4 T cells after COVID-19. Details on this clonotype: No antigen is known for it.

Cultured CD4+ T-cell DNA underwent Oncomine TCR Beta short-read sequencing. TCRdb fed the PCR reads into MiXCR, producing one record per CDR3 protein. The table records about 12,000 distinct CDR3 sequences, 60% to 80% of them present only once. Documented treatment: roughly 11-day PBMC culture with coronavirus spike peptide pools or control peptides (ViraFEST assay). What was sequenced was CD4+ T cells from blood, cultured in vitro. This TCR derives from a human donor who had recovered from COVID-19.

CDR3 in DNA: TGTGCCAGCAGTTTCGGGACAGGCGAAGCTTTCTTT. Translation: CASSFGTGEAFF. This chain links TRBV6-5 with TRBJ1-1; 8 nucleotides align to TRBD1. This CDR3 comprises 12 residues. V gave up 4 bases and J gave up 8 bases; unmatched junction bases: 3. The V gene's germline CDR1 is MNHEY and CDR2 SVGAGI.